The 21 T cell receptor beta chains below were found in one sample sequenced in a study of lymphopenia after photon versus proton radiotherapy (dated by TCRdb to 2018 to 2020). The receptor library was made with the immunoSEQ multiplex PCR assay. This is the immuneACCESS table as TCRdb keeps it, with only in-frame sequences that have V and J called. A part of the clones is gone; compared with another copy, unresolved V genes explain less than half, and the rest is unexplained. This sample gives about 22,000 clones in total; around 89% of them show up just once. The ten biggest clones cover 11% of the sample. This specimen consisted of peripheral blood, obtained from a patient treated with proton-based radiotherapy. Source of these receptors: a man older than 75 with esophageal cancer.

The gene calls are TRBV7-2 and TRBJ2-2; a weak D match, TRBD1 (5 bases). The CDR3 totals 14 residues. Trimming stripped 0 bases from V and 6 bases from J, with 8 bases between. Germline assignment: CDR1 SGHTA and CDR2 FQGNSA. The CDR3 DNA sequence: TGTGCCAGCAGCTTAGCGCAGACAGCCGGGGAGCTGTTTTTT. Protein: CASSLAQTAGELFF.

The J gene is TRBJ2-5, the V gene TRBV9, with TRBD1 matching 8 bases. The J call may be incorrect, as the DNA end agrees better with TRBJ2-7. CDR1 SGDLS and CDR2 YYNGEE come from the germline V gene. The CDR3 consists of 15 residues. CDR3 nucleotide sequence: TGTGCCAGCAGCGCCCGTGGACAGGGCGTCGACGAGCAGTACTTC. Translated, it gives CASSARGQGVDEQYF.

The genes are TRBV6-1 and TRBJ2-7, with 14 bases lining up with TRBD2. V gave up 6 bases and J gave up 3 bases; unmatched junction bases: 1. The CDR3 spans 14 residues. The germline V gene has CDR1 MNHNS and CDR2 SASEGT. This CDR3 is CASRGLAGDYEQYF. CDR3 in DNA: TGTGCCAGCAGGGGACTAGCGGGGGACTACGAGCAGTACTTC.

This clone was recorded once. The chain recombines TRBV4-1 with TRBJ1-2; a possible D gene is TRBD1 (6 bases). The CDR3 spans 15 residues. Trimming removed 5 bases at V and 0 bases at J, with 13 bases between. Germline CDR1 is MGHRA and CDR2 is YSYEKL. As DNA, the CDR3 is TGCGCCAGCAGCGCGACAGGAGACTCTAACTATGGCTACACCTTC. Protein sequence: CASSATGDSNYGYTF.

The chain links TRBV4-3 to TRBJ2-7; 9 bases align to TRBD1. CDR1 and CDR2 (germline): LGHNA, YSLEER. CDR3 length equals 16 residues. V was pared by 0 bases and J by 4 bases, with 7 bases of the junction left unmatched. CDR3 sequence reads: CASSQDSHRGQYEQYF. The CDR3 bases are TGCGCCAGCAGCCAAGATTCCCACAGGGGGCAATACGAGCAGTACTTC.

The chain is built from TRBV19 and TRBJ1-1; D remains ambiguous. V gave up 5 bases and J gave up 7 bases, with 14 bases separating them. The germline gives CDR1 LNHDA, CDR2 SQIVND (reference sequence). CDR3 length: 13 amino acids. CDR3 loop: CASSPDTFGEAFF. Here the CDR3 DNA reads TGTGCCAGTAGTCCTGACACCTTTGGTGAAGCTTTCTTT.

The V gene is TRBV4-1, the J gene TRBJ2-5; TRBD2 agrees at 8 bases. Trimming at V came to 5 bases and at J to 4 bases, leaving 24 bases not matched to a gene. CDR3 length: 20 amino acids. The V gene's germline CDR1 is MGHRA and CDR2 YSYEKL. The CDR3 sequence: CASSARIARAGGSGGETQYF. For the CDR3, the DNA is TGCGCCAGCAGCGCAAGGATAGCTAGGGCGGGGGGTTCTGGGGGAGAGACCCAGTACTTC.

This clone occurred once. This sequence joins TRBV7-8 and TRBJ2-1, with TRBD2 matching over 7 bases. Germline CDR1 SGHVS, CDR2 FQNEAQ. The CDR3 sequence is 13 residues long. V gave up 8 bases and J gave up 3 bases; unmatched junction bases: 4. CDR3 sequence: CASWGGNYNEQFF. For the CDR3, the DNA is TGTGCCAGCTGGGGGGGAAACTACAATGAGCAGTTCTTC.

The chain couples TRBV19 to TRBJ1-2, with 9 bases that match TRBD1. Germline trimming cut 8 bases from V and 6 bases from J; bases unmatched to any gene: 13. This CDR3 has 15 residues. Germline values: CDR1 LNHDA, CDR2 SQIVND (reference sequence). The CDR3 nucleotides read TGTGCCAGTCGTTACACCGGGACAGGGCGAGATGGCTACACCTTC. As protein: CASRYTGTGRDGYTF.

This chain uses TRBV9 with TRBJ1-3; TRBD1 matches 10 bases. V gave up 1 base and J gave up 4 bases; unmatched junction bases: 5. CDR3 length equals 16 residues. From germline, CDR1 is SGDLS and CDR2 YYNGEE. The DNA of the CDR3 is TGTGCCAGCAGCGTATCGGGACAGGGGAGAGGAAACACCATATATTTT. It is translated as CASSVSGQGRGNTIYF.

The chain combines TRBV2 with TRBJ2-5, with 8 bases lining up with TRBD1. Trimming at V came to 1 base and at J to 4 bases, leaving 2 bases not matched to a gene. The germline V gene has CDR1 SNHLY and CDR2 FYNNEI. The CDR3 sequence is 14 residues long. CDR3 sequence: CASSEGTGPETQYF. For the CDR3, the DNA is TGTGCCAGCAGTGAAGGGACAGGGCCAGAGACCCAGTACTTC.

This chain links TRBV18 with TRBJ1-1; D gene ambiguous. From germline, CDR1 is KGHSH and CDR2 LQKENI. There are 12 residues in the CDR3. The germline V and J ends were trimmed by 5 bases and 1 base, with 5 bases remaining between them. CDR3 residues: CASSAWNTEAFF. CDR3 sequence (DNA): TGTGCCAGCTCAGCATGGAACACTGAAGCTTTCTTT.

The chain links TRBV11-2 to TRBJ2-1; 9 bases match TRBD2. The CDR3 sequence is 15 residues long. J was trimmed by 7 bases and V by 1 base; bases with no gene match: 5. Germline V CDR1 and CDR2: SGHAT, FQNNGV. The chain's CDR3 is CASSLGAGGLNEQFF. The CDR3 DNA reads TGTGCCAGCAGCTTAGGCGCGGGAGGGCTAAATGAGCAGTTCTTC.

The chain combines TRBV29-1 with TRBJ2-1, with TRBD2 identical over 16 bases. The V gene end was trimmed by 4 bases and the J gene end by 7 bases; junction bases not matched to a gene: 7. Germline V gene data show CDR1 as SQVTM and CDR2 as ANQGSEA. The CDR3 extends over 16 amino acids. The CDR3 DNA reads TGCAGCGTTGCCGGGACTAGCGGGAGGGCGGGGAATGAGCAGTTCTTC. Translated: CSVAGTSGRAGNEQFF.

CDR3 residues: CAWSVMEGVQYF. In nucleotides, the CDR3 is TGTGCCTGGAGTGTAATGGAGGGAGTGCAGTACTTC. The V call is TRBV30, the J call TRBJ2-7, with D maybe TRBD2 (6 bases). The CDR3 is made up of 12 amino acids. V lost 0 bases and J lost 9, with 12 bases in between. Germline V gene data show CDR1 as GTSNPN and CDR2 as SVGIG (reference sequence).

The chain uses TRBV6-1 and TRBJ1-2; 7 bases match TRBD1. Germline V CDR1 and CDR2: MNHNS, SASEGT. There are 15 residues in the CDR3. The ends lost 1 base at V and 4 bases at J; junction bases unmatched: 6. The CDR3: CASSEDGTASYGYTF. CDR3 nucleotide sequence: TGTGCCAGCAGTGAAGACGGGACAGCTTCCTATGGCTACACCTTC.

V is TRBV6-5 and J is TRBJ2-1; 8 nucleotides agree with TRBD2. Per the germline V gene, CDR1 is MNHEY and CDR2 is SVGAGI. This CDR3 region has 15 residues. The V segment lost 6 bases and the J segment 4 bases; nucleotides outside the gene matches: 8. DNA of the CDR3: TGTGCCAGCAGCTACGGGAGGGAGGGATACAATGAGCAGTTCTTC. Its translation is CASSYGREGYNEQFF.

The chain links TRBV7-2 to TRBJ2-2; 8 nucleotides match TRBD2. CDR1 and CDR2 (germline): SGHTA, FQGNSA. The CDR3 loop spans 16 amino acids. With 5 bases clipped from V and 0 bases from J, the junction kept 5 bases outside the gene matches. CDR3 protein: CASSPWGLANTGELFF. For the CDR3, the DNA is TGTGCCAGCAGCCCGTGGGGACTAGCGAACACCGGGGAGCTGTTTTTT.

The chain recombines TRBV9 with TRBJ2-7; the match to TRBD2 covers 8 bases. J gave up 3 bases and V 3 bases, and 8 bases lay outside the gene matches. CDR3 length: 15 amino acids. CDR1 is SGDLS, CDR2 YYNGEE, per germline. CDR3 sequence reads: CASSARGGAFYEQYF. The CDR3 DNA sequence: TGTGCCAGCAGCGCCCGGGGGGGGGCTTTCTACGAGCAGTACTTC.

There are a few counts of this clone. CDR3 nucleotide sequence: TGTGCCAGCAGCTTAGCGGTTACAGCGGGGGGCCGGGATACGCAGTATTTT. Amino acids: CASSLAVTAGGRDTQYF. This sequence joins TRBV11-1 and TRBJ2-3; 9 bases map to TRBD2. CDR3 length equals 17 residues. Germline CDR1 is SGHAT and CDR2 is FQDESV (reference sequence). The V gene end was trimmed by 0 bases and the J gene end by 6 bases; junction bases not matched to a gene: 10.

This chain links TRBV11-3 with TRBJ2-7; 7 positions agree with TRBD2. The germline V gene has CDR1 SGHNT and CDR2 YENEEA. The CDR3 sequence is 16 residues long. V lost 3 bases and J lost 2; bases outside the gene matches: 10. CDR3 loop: CASSFTGTNAAYEQYF. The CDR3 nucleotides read TGTGCCAGCAGCTTCACCGGGACTAACGCCGCCTACGAGCAGTACTTC.